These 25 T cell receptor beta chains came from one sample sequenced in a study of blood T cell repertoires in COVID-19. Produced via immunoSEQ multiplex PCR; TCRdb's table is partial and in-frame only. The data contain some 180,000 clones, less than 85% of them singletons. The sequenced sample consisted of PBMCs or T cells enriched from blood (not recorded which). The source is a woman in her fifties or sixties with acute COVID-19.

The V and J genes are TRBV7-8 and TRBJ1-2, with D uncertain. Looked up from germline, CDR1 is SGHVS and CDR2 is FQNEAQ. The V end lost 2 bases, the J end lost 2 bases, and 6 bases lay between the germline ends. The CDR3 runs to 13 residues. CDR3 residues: CASSLMANYGYTF. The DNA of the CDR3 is TGTGCCAGCAGCTTAATGGCCAACTATGGCTACACCTTC.

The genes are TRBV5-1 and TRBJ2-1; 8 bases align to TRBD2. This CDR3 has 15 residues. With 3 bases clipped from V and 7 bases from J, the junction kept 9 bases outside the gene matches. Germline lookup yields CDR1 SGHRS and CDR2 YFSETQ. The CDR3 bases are TGCGCCAGCAGCTCCTCCGGGGGGGGCGGGAATGAGCAGTTCTTC. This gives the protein CASSSSGGGGNEQFF.

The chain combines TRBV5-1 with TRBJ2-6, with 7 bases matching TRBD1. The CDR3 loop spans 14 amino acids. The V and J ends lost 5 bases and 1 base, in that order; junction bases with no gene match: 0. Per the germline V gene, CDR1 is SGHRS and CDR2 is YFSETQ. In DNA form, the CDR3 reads TGCGCCAGCAGACAGGGGTCTGGGGCCAACGTCCTGACTTTC. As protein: CASRQGSGANVLTF.

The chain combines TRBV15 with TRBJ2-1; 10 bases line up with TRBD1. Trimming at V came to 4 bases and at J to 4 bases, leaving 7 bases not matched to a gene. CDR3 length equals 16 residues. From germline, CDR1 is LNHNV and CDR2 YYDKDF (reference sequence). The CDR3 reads CATSNSGTGAYNEQFF. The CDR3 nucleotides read TGTGCCACCAGCAACTCCGGGACAGGGGCGTACAATGAGCAGTTCTTC.

The CDR3 DNA reads TGCGCCAGCAGCTTGGGAACAGGGATCGGCAATCAGCCCCAGCATTTT. Its translation is CASSLGTGIGNQPQHF. This chain connects TRBV5-1 to TRBJ1-5, with a weak D call TRBD1 (6 bases). CDR1 and CDR2 from the germline V gene are SGHRS and YFSETQ. V was shortened by 0 bases and J by 2 bases, with 12 bases between the two germline ends. This CDR3 has 16 residues. Looking up the rest from reference TRBV5-1 and TRBJ1-5 gives the full variable domain: KAGVTQTPRYLIKTRGQQVTLSCSPISGHRSVSWYQQTPGQGLQFLFEYFSETQRNKGNFPGRFSGRQFSNSRSEMNVSTLELGDSALYLCASSLGTGIGNQPQHFGDGTRLSIL.

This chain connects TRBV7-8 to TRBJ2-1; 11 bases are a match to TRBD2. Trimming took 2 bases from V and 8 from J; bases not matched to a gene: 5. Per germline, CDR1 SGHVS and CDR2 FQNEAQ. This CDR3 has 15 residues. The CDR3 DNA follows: TGTGCCAGCAGCTTAAGTAGCGGGGGGGGTTATGAGCAGTTCTTC. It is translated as CASSLSSGGGYEQFF. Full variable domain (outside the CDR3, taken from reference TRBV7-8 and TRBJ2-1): GAGVSQSPRYKVAKRGQDVALRCDPISGHVSLFWYQQALGQGPEFLTYFQNEAQLDKSGLPSDRFFAERPEGSVSTLKIQRTQQEDSAVYLCASSLSSGGGYEQFFGPGTRLTVL.

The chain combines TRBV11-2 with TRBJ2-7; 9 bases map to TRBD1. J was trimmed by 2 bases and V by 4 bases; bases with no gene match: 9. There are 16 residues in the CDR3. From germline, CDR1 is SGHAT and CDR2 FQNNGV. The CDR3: CASSSPGQGFAYEQYF. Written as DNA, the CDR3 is TGTGCCAGCAGCTCCCCCGGACAGGGGTTCGCCTACGAGCAGTACTTC.

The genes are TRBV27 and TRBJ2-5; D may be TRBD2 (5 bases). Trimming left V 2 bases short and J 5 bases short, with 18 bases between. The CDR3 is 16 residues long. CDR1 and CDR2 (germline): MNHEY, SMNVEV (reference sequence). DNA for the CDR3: TGTGCCAGCAGTTTAAGTGGGGAGCCGCATTGGGAGACCCAGTACTTC. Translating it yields CASSLSGEPHWETQYF.

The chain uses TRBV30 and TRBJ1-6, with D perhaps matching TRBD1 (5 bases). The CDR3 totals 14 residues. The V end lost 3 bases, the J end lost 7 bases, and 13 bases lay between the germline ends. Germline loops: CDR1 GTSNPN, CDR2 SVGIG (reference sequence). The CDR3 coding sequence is TGTGCCTGGAGAACAGGACCGGTAAATTCACCCCTCCACTTT. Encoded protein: CAWRTGPVNSPLHF.

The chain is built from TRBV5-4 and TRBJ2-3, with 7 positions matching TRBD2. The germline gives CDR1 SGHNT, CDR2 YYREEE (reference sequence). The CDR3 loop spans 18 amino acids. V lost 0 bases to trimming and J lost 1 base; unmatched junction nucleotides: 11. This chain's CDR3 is CASSLAGGSGSGTDTQYF. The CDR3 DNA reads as TGTGCCAGCAGCTTGGCGGGAGGTAGCGGGTCTGGCACAGATACGCAGTATTTT.

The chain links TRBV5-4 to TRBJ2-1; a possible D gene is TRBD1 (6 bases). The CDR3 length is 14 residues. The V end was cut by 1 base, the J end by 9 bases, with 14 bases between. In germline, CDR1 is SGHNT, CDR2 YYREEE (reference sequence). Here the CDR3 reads CASSLMDSSGEQFF. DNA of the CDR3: TGTGCCAGCAGCTTGATGGACAGTTCAGGTGAGCAGTTCTTC.

CDR3 protein: CATREGAGNYNEQFF. The CDR3 DNA follows: TGTGCCACCAGGGAGGGCGCCGGTAACTACAATGAGCAGTTCTTC. The chain carries TRBV15 and TRBJ2-1, with D possibly matching TRBD2 (6 bases). The CDR3 is 15 residues long. Germline values: CDR1 LNHNV, CDR2 YYDKDF (reference sequence). V lost 6 bases and J lost 3, with 15 bases in between.

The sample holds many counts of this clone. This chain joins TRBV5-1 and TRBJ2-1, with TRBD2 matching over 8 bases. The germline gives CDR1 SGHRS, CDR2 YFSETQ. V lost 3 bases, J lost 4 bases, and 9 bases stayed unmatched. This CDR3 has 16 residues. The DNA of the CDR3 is TGCGCCAGCAGCTCCTCTAGCGGGTCCATATACAATGAGCAGTTCTTC. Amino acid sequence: CASSSSSGSIYNEQFF. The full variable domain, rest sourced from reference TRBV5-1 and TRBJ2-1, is KAGVTQTPRYLIKTRGQQVTLSCSPISGHRSVSWYQQTPGQGLQFLFEYFSETQRNKGNFPGRFSGRQFSNSRSEMNVSTLELGDSALYLCASSSSSGSIYNEQFFGPGTRLTVL.

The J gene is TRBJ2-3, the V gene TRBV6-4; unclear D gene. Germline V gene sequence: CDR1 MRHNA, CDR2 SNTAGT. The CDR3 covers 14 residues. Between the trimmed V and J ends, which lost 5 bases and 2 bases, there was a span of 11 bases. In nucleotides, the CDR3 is TGTGCCAGCAGTCCCGGGTTCGACACAGATACGCAGTATTTT. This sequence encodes CASSPGFDTDTQYF.

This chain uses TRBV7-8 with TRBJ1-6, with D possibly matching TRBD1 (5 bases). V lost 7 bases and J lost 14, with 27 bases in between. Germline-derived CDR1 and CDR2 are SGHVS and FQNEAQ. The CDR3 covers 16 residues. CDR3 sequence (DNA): TGTGCCAGCATCAAAAGGGGTGGGCCGTCGAGGGAGGCCCTCCACTTT. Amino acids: CASIKRGGPSREALHF.

CDR3 sequence (DNA): TGTGCCAGTAGTATAGATGACGGGGGGAACTACAATGAGCAGTTCTTC. Its protein product is CASSIDDGGNYNEQFF. The chain uses TRBV19 and TRBJ2-1, with 7 bases lining up with TRBD2. This CDR3 contains 16 residues. CDR1 is LNHDA and CDR2 is SQIVND in the germline V gene (reference sequence). V trimming: 0 bases; J trimming: 3 bases; junction bases outside the gene matches: 5.

The CDR3 DNA sequence: TGTGCCAGCAGCGTTACGTCGAGCAGGGAATCACCCCTCCACTTT. Protein product: CASSVTSSRESPLHF. The rearrangement uses TRBV9 and TRBJ1-6, with D possibly being TRBD1 (5 bases). V was shortened by 2 bases and J by 10 bases, with 16 bases between the two germline ends. CDR3 size: 15 residues. Germline assignment: CDR1 SGDLS and CDR2 YYNGEE.

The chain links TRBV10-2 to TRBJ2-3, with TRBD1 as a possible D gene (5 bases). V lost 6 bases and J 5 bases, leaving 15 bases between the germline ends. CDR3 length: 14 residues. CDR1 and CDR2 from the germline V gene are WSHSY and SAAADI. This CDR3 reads CASRVQGFGDTQYF. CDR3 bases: TGCGCCAGCAGGGTTCAGGGATTTGGAGATACGCAGTATTTT.

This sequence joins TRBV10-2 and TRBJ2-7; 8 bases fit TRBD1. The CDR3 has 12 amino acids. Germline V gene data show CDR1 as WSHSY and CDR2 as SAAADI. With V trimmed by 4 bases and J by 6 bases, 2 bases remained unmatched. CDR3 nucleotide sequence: TGCGCCAGCAGTGGACAGGGGCTCGAGCAGTACGTC. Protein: CASSGQGLEQYV.

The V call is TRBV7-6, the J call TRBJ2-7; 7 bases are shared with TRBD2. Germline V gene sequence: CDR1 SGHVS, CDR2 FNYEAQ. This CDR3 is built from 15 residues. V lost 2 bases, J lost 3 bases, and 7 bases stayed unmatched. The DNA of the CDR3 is TGTGCCAGCAGCTTATACTCAACTAGCGACTACGAGCAGTACTTC. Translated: CASSLYSTSDYEQYF.

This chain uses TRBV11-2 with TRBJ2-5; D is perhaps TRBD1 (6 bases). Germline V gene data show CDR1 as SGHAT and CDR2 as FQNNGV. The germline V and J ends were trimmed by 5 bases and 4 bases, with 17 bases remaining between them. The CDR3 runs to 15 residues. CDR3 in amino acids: CASSPQGRLRETQYF. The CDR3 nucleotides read TGTGCCAGCAGCCCCCAGGGGCGGTTAAGAGAGACCCAGTACTTC. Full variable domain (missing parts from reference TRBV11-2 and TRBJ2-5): EAGVAQSPRYKIIEKRQSVAFWCNPISGHATLYWYQQILGQGPKLLIQFQNNGVVDDSQLPKDRFSAERLKGVDSTLKIQPAKLEDSAVYLCASSPQGRLRETQYFGPGTRLLVL.

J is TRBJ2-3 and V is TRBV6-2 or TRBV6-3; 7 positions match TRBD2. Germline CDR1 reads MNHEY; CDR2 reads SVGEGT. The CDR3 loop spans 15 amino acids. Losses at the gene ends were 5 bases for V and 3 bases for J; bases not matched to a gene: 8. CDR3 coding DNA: TGTGCCAGCAGTGTCATGGCAGCGGGAACAGATACGCAGTATTTT. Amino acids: CASSVMAAGTDTQYF.

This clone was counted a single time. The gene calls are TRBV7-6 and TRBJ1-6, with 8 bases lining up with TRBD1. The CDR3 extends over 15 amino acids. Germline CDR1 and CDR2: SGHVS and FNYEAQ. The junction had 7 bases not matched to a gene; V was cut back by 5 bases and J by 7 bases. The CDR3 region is CASSLQGALNSPLHF. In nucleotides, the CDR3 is TGTGCCAGCAGCCTGCAGGGGGCTCTGAATTCACCCCTCCACTTT.

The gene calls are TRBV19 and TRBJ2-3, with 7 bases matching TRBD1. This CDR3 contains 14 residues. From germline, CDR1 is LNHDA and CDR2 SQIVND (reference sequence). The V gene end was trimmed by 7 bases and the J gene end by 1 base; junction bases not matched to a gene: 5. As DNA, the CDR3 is TGTGCCAGTATTCATACAGGGGGCACAGATACGCAGTATTTT. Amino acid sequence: CASIHTGGTDTQYF. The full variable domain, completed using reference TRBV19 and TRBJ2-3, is DGGITQSPKYLFRKEGQNVTLSCEQNLNHDAMYWYRQDPGQGLRLIYYSQIVNDFQKGDIAEGYSVSREKKESFPLTVTSAQKNPTAFYLCASIHTGGTDTQYFGPGTRLTVL.

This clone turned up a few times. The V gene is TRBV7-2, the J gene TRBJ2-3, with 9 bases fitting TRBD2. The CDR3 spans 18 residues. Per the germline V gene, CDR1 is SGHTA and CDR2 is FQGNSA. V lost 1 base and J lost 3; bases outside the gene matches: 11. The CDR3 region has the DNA TGTGCCAGCAGCTTAGGGCTAGCGGGGACGGTCGGAACAGATACGCAGTATTTT. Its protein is CASSLGLAGTVGTDTQYF.